These 15 T cell receptor beta chains were sequenced from one sample in a study of T cells in Graves' hyperthyroidism and ophthalmopathy. Amplification targeted TCR beta CDR3 regions from RNA transcripts. HTBI primers were used for first-round RT-PCR of the TCR CDR3. TCRdb called the multiplex PCR reads again in MiXCR, with one record for every CDR3 protein. The sample carries 300,000 to 450,000 distinct CDR3 sequences, 15% to 20% recorded once. Sequenced input: blood. The receptor source for this set is a woman in her 40s with Graves' ophthalmopathy.

In its sample, this clonotype was seen many times. This rearrangement joins TRBV6-5 to TRBJ1-1; perhaps TRBD1 as D (6 bases). CDR1 is MNHEY and CDR2 is SVGAGI in the germline V gene. The CDR3 is 15 residues long. The V gene lost 2 bases and the J gene lost 1 base, with 11 bases spanning the gap. The DNA of the CDR3 is TGTGCCAGCAGTTACAATAGACAGGAGAACACTGAAGCTTTCTTT. Its protein product is CASSYNRQENTEAFF.

This clonotype came up many times. CDR3 coding DNA: TGTGCCAGCAGTCCCCCCGCGAGATACGAGCAGTACTTC. Translating it yields CASSPPARYEQYF. This chain joins TRBV28 and TRBJ2-7, with D unclear. Per the germline V gene, CDR1 is MDHEN and CDR2 is SYDVKM. V lost 5 bases and J 4 bases, leaving 12 bases between the germline ends. The CDR3 length is 13 residues.

This clonotype was observed at least ten times. This chain uses TRBV25-1 with TRBJ2-7, with 8 bases fitting TRBD1. There are 16 residues in the CDR3. With V trimmed by 3 bases and J by 2 bases, 9 bases remained unmatched. Germline CDR1 is MGHDK and CDR2 is SYGVNS. For the CDR3, the DNA is TGTGCCAGCAGTGATCTGGGGGTACAGGGGGCCTACGAGCAGTACTTC. Translation: CASSDLGVQGAYEQYF.

This clonotype was seen many times. The rearrangement uses TRBV6-5 and TRBJ1-1; D is perhaps TRBD1 (5 bases). V lost 2 bases to trimming and J lost 4 bases, with 8 bases between them. The CDR3 contains 13 residues. Germline assignment: CDR1 MNHEY and CDR2 SVGAGI. The CDR3 DNA follows: TGTGCCAGCAGTTACCGTAGGGGCACTGAAGCTTTCTTT. This sequence encodes CASSYRRGTEAFF.

This clonotype was recorded a few times. The V gene is TRBV18, the J gene TRBJ1-5, with TRBD1 matching over 8 bases. V was pared by 4 bases and J by 5 bases, with 13 bases of the junction left unmatched. The CDR3 has 17 amino acids. Germline V gene sequence: CDR1 KGHSH, CDR2 LQKENI. The CDR3 loop is CASSQVQGVGIHQPQHF. DNA for the CDR3: TGTGCCAGCTCACAGGTACAGGGGGTCGGGATCCATCAGCCCCAGCATTTT.

This clonotype was seen repeatedly, ten times or more. V gene TRBV6-1 combines with J gene TRBJ2-7; D remains unclear. Germline CDR1 and CDR2: MNHNS and SASEGT. Trimming removed 6 bases at V and 3 bases at J, with 9 bases between. This CDR3 is 12 amino acids long. The CDR3, as DNA: TGTGCCAGCAGCCCGGACGACTACGAGCAGTACTTC. This encodes CASSPDDYEQYF.

Many counts were recorded for this clonotype. The chain couples TRBV20-1 to TRBJ2-5, with a weak D call TRBD1 (5 bases). The CDR3 covers 13 residues. Germline CDR1 and CDR2: DFQATT and SNEGSKA (reference sequence). Trimming pared 2 bases from V and 5 bases from J, leaving 12 bases between. CDR3 sequence (DNA): TGCAGTGCTAGATTCCAGGGTAGGGAGACCCAGTACTTC. Encoded protein: CSARFQGRETQYF.

This clonotype was detected many times. The chain has TRBV28 and TRBJ2-7; 8 positions agree with TRBD2. The germline V gene has CDR1 MDHEN and CDR2 SYDVKM. The CDR3 contains 18 residues. Trimming removed 5 bases from V and 0 bases from J; junction bases left unmatched: 15. The CDR3 is CASSPAGAWGKSSYEQYF. For the CDR3, the DNA is TGTGCCAGCAGTCCAGCGGGAGCGTGGGGGAAAAGCTCCTACGAGCAGTACTTC.

This clonotype was detected ten times or more. The chain has TRBV28 and TRBJ2-7, with 8 bases aligning to TRBD2. The CDR3 extends over 14 amino acids. With 5 bases clipped from V and 3 bases from J, the junction kept 6 bases outside the gene matches. The V gene's germline CDR1 is MDHEN and CDR2 SYDVKM. CDR3 loop: CASSPLAEYYEQYF. CDR3 bases: TGTGCCAGCAGTCCACTAGCGGAGTACTACGAGCAGTACTTC.

Ten or more counts support this clonotype. This rearrangement joins TRBV11-2 to TRBJ1-2; D is unresolved. The CDR3 is 14 amino acids. The germline gives CDR1 SGHAT, CDR2 FQNNGV. V was pared by 4 bases and J by 2 bases, with 11 bases between. CDR3 sequence (DNA): TGTGCCAGCAGCTCTTACGGGAGAAACTATGGCTACACCTTC. It codes for CASSSYGRNYGYTF.

Many counts were recorded for this clonotype. The chain recombines TRBV11-2 with TRBJ2-7; a weak D match, TRBD1 (6 bases). Germline V lookup: CDR1 SGHAT, CDR2 FQNNGV. Deletions cut 4 bases from V and 3 bases from J, with 13 bases between. The CDR3 contains 14 residues. This CDR3 is CASSSLDRFYEQYF. CDR3 nucleotides: TGTGCCAGCAGCTCCCTGGACAGATTCTACGAGCAGTACTTC.

This clonotype showed up many times. The chain links TRBV6-1 to TRBJ1-6, with D unresolved. Per the germline V gene, CDR1 is MNHNS and CDR2 is SASEGT. The CDR3 totals 13 residues. Trimming took 10 bases from V and 2 from J, leaving 9 bases between them. The CDR3 bases are TGTGCCACCACCTATGCCTATAATTCACCCCTCCACTTT. Its translation: CATTYAYNSPLHF.

V and J are TRBV28 and TRBJ2-7, with 11 bases aligning to TRBD2. With V trimmed by 6 bases and J by 3 bases, 13 bases remained unmatched. CDR1 and CDR2 from the germline V gene are MDHEN and SYDVKM. This CDR3 is built from 17 residues. CDR3 DNA: TGTGCCAGCAGCCAAGCTAGGGAAACTAGCGGGAGCTACGAGCAGTACTTC. As protein: CASSQARETSGSYEQYF. The complete variable domain, with remaining parts taken from reference TRBV28 and TRBJ2-7, reads DVKVTQSSRYLVKRTGEKVFLECVQDMDHENMFWYRQDPGLGLRLIYFSYDVKMKEKGDIPEGYSVSREKKERFSLILESASTNQTSMYLCASSQARETSGSYEQYFGPGTRLTVT.

This clonotype was detected many times. V usage is TRBV28 and J usage is TRBJ2-2; D is possibly TRBD1 (5 bases). Trimming took 10 bases from V and 0 from J, leaving 9 bases between them. The CDR3 contains 13 residues. The germline V gene encodes CDR1 MDHEN and CDR2 SYDVKM. The CDR3 bases are TGTGCCACCACGACAGCGAACACCGGGGAGCTGTTTTTT. This sequence encodes CATTTANTGELFF.

In this sample, this clonotype turned up many times. The chain employs TRBV6-5 and TRBJ1-3; D call uncertain. Per the germline V gene, CDR1 is MNHEY and CDR2 is SVGAGI. The CDR3 covers 15 residues. Trimming stripped 0 bases from V and 0 bases from J, with 6 bases between. As DNA, the CDR3 is TGTGCCAGCAGTTACTCGACGCTCTCTGGAAACACCATATATTTT. It yields the protein CASSYSTLSGNTIYF.